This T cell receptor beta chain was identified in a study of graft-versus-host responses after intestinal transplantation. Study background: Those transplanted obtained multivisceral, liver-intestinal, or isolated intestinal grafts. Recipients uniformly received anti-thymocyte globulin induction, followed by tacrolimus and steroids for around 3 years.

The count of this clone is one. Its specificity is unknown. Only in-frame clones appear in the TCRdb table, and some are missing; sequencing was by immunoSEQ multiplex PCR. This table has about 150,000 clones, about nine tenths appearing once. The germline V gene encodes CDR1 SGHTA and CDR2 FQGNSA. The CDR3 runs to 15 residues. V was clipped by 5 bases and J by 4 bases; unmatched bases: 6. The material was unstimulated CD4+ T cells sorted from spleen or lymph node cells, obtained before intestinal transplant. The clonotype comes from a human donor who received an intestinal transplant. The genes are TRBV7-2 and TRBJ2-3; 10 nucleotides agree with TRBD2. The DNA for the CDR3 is TGTGCCAGCAGCCCCTCTAGCGGGAGACCAGATACGCAGTATTTT. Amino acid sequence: CASSPSSGRPDTQYF.